Here is one TCR beta chain with its context. Its antigen is unknown. One junction end does not reproduce the germline sequence, and a read error may be involved. Germline V gene sequence: CDR1 LNHDA, CDR2 SQIVND (reference sequence). CDR3 length equals 15 residues. In the PCR, 60 Vbeta and 13 Jbeta primers were used. Here immunoSEQ multiplex PCR was the method, and the copy in TCRdb shows in-frame clones only, minus some. Of over 250,000 clones in the sample, approximately 70% were seen once. This specimen comes from a study of cytomegalovirus exposure and HLA in healthy donors. General study points: Several of the most significant clusters appeared linked to common viral pathogens, based on a later analysis. Reported findings show TCR beta sequences accurately forecast HLA-A and HLA-B alleles in most subjects. Sequence variants that were highly shared formed a cluster that was likely a sequencing artifact.

The V gene is TRBV19, the J gene TRBJ1-1; possible D gene TRBD1, 5 bases. The receptor's source is a female donor in good health and CMV-seronegative. The material sequenced was PBMCs. In DNA, the CDR3 is TGTGCCAGTAGTTTAGACGGGGGGAGGAACACTGAAGCTTTCTTT. Residues: CASSLDGGRNTEAFF.